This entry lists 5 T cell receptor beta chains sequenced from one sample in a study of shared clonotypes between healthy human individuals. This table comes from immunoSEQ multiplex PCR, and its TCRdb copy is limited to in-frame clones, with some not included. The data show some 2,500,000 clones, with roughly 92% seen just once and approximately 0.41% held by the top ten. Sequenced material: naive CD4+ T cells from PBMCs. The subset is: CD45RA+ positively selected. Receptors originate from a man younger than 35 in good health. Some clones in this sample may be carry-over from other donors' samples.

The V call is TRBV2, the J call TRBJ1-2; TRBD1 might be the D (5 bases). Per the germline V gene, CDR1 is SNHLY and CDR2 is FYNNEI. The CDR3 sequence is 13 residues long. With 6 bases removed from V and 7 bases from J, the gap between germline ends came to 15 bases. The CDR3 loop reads CASSLTGTAGYTF. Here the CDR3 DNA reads TGTGCCAGCAGCTTAACCGGGACGGCTGGCTACACCTTC.

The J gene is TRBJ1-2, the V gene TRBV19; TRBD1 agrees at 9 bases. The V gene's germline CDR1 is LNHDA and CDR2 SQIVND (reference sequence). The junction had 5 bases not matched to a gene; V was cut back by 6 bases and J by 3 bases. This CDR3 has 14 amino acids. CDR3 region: CASSRTGADYGYTF. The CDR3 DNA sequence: TGTGCCAGTAGCCGGACAGGGGCGGACTATGGCTACACCTTC.

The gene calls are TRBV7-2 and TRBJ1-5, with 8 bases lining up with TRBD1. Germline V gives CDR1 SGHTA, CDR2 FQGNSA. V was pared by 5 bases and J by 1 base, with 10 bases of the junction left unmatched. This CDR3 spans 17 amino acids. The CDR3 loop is CASSPVGTGGSNQPQHF. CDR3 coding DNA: TGTGCCAGCAGCCCCGTCGGGACAGGTGGAAGCAATCAGCCCCAGCATTTT.

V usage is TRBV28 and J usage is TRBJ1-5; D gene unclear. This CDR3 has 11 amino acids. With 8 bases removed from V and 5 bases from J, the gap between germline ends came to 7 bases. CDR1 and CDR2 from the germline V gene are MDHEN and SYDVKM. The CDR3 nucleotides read TGTGCCAGCGGGAGAGATCAGCCCCAGCATTTT. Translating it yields CASGRDQPQHF.

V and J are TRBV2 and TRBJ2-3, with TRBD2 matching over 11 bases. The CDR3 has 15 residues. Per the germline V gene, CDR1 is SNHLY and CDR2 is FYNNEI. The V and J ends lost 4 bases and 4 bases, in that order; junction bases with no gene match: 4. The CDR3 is CASSGPGLAADTQYF. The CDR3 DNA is TGTGCCAGCAGTGGACCGGGACTAGCGGCAGATACGCAGTATTTT. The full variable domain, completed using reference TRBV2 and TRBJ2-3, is EPEVTQTPSHQVTQMGQEVILRCVPISNHLYFYWYRQILGQKVEFLVSFYNNEISEKSEIFDDQFSVERPDGSNFTLKIRSTKLEDSAMYFCASSGPGLAADTQYFGPGTRLTVL.